Listed below are T cell receptor beta chains from one sample, sequenced in a study of blood T cell repertoires in COVID-19. Sequencing was performed with immunoSEQ multiplex PCR; in TCRdb, only in-frame clones are kept and a portion is missing. The sample holds roughly 700,000 clones, just under 90% seen once. The sequencing input was peripheral blood. Every receptor here comes from a woman aged 18-30 years with acute or convalescent COVID-19. CDR3s leave out the opening cysteine and the closing phenylalanine or tryptophan.

j_gene: TRBJ1-2
v_gene: TRBV5-1
CDR3aa: ASSLAFRSGIKSYT

j_gene: TRBJ1-1
v_gene: TRBV28
CDR3aa: ASSLPGTGKTEAF

j_gene: TRBJ2-7
v_gene: TRBV7-2
CDR3aa: ASSPNTGREQY

j_gene: TRBJ2-3
v_gene: TRBV29-1
CDR3aa: STVFLAGGTDTQY

j_gene: TRBJ2-7
v_gene: TRBV7-9
CDR3aa: ASSLEGWGPIKQY

j_gene: TRBJ2-7
v_gene: TRBV5-1
CDR3aa: ASSWGVNEQY

j_gene: TRBJ1-1
v_gene: TRBV4-1
CDR3aa: ASSQGIGGEAF

j_gene: TRBJ1-3
v_gene: TRBV7-6
CDR3aa: ASRPGHLNTIY

j_gene: TRBJ2-3
v_gene: TRBV30
CDR3aa: AWSAVQKGVTDTQY

j_gene: TRBJ2-2
v_gene: TRBV30
CDR3aa: AWSVEGGVGELF

j_gene: TRBJ1-6
v_gene: TRBV25-1
CDR3aa: ASSPGQNNSPLH

j_gene: TRBJ1-6
v_gene: TRBV27
CDR3aa: ASSQGTGMNNSPLH

j_gene: TRBJ1-1
v_gene: TRBV5-1
CDR3aa: ASRVDIRNTEAF

j_gene: TRBJ1-2
v_gene: TRBV5-6
CDR3aa: ASSFRDSTYGYT

j_gene: TRBJ1-3
v_gene: TRBV11-2
CDR3aa: ATLGFGSGNTIY

j_gene: TRBJ1-1
v_gene: TRBV5-4
CDR3aa: ASSGTGTGATEAF

j_gene: TRBJ1-1
v_gene: TRBV7-2
CDR3aa: ASTPTAEAF

j_gene: TRBJ1-2
v_gene: TRBV7-8
CDR3aa: ASSLGGDGYT

j_gene: TRBJ1-1
v_gene: TRBV5-6
CDR3aa: ASKGLNTEAF

j_gene: TRBJ1-5
v_gene: TRBV6-2/TRBV6-3
CDR3aa: ASSYGTGGISNQPQH